Each of the 13 T cell receptor beta chains below was sequenced from the same sample in a study of vaccination effects on CD4 cells after COVID-19. These receptors' antigens are unknown. Before sequencing, viral peptide pools were used by the ViraFEST assay to expand antigen-specific CD4+ T cells. Once cultured for nine to ten days, the cells underwent separation to obtain CD4+ T cells. From March to December 2020, the person had a SARS-CoV-2 infection that was confirmed by PCR. As their vaccination, participants received two doses of either BNT162b2 or mRNA-1273. The assay was immunoSEQ multiplex PCR, and TCRdb's table has in-frame clones only and misses some. This table has 13,000 to 15,000 clones, about 78% appearing once. The starting material was CD4+ T cells from PBMCs cultured with SARS-CoV-2 spike peptides, obtained after COVID-19 vaccination. The receptor source for this set is a human donor who had a prior SARS-CoV-2 infection.

As for this clone: Within the sample, other DNA sequences also encode this same CDR3. V and J are TRBV11-3 and TRBJ1-2, with D uncertain. V was clipped by 7 bases and J by 1 base, with 10 bases between them. Germline V gives CDR1 SGHNT, CDR2 YENEEA. The CDR3 totals 13 residues. DNA for the CDR3: TGTGCCAGCACTACGGAGCGTAACTATGGCTACACCTTC. Translation gives CASTTERNYGYTF.

This chain uses TRBV5-4 with TRBJ1-1, with 9 positions matching TRBD1. V shed 0 bases and J 3 bases; nucleotides not matched to a gene: 12. CDR3 length: 18 residues. Germline V CDR1 and CDR2: SGHNT, YYREEE (reference sequence). The CDR3 loop reads CASSLGGLTGGAYTEAFF. CDR3 DNA: TGTGCCAGCAGCTTGGGGGGTTTGACAGGGGGAGCGTACACTGAAGCTTTCTTT.

The sample holds a few counts of this clone. CDR3 amino acids: CASSSGTSGGTDTQYF. In DNA, the CDR3 is TGTGCCAGCAGCTCCGGGACTAGCGGGGGAACAGATACGCAGTATTTT. This chain joins TRBV5-8 and TRBJ2-3; TRBD2 matches at 14 bases. Germline CDR1 and CDR2: SGHTS and YDEGEE. This CDR3 spans 16 amino acids. Trimming removed 3 bases from V and 3 bases from J; junction bases left unmatched: 3.

This clone was detected a few times. The genes are TRBV7-3 and TRBJ2-1, with 8 bases aligning to TRBD2. Germline V gene sequence: CDR1 SGHTA, CDR2 FQGTGA. The CDR3 is 16 residues long. Losses at the gene ends were 5 bases for V and 8 bases for J; bases not matched to a gene: 14. The CDR3 coding sequence is TGTGCCAGCAGCCGCCTCGGTACTAGCGGAGCCCATGAGCAGTTCTTC. Its protein is CASSRLGTSGAHEQFF. Full variable domain (rest looked up from reference TRBV7-3 and TRBJ2-1): GAGVSQTPSNKVTEKGKYVELRCDPISGHTALYWYRQSLGQGPEFLIYFQGTGAADDSGLPNDRFFAVRPEGSVSTLKIQRTERGDSAVYLCASSRLGTSGAHEQFFGPGTRLTVL.

The V call is TRBV5-1, the J call TRBJ2-3; D is possibly TRBD1 or TRBD2 (5 bases each). Germline V gene data show CDR1 as SGHRS and CDR2 as YFSETQ. The CDR3 is 15 amino acids. V lost 4 bases to trimming and J lost 6 bases, with 18 bases between them. CDR3 sequence reads: CASSPGGPTTDTQYF. The CDR3 DNA is TGCGCCAGCAGCCCTGGGGGTCCCACGACGGATACGCAGTATTTT. Drawing the rest from reference TRBV5-1 and TRBJ2-3, the complete variable domain is KAGVTQTPRYLIKTRGQQVTLSCSPISGHRSVSWYQQTPGQGLQFLFEYFSETQRNKGNFPGRFSGRQFSNSRSEMNVSTLELGDSALYLCASSPGGPTTDTQYFGPGTRLTVL.

The chain links TRBV7-2 to TRBJ2-7, with TRBD2 matching over 9 bases. The CDR3 has 14 residues. V lost 2 bases and J lost 6; bases outside the gene matches: 5. CDR1 and CDR2 from the germline V gene are SGHTA and FQGNSA. CDR3: CASSLTKREVEQYF. CDR3 bases: TGTGCCAGCAGCTTAACAAAGCGGGAGGTCGAGCAGTACTTC.

The chain links TRBV7-2 to TRBJ1-1, with a tentative D call TRBD1 (6 bases). This CDR3 has 15 amino acids. Germline assignment: CDR1 SGHTA and CDR2 FQGNSA. The V and J ends lost 5 bases and 7 bases respectively, with 20 bases between them. In DNA, the CDR3 is TGTGCCAGCAGCCCCCGCGGGGGCGGCTCGATTGAAGCTTTCTTT. Its protein is CASSPRGGGSIEAFF.

The chain recombines TRBV4-1 with TRBJ2-5; no firm D call. The CDR3 spans 11 residues. Trimming removed 0 bases from V and 4 bases from J, with 0 bases in between. Looked up from germline, CDR1 is MGHRA and CDR2 is YSYEKL. The CDR3 region has the DNA TGCGCCAGCAGCCAAGAAGAGACCCAGTACTTC. It codes for CASSQEETQYF.

The chain recombines TRBV5-1 with TRBJ2-1; 7 nucleotides align to TRBD2. CDR1 and CDR2 from the germline V gene are SGHRS and YFSETQ. This CDR3 region has 15 residues. V lost 2 bases to trimming and J lost 1 base; unmatched junction nucleotides: 3. CDR3 in DNA: TGCGCCAGCAGCTTATCGGGAGGATCCTACAATGAGCAGTTCTTC. Protein product: CASSLSGGSYNEQFF.

The V and J genes are TRBV5-1 and TRBJ1-6; 10 positions agree with TRBD1. Per the germline V gene, CDR1 is SGHRS and CDR2 is YFSETQ. The V segment lost 2 bases and the J segment 0 bases; nucleotides outside the gene matches: 8. This CDR3 has 19 amino acids. CDR3 amino acids: CASSFYPGQGSSYNSPLHF. In DNA form, the CDR3 reads TGCGCCAGCAGCTTCTACCCGGGACAGGGGAGCTCCTATAATTCACCCCTCCACTTT.

This clone was detected only a few times. The V gene is TRBV13, the J gene TRBJ1-1, with TRBD1 matching 9 bases. J lost 1 base, V lost 4 bases, and 7 bases had no gene match. Germline CDR1 reads PRHDT; CDR2 reads FYEKMQ (reference sequence). This CDR3 has 16 residues. CDR3 in amino acids: CASSSHRGLGNTEAFF. The CDR3 coding sequence is TGTGCCAGCAGCTCCCACAGGGGGCTGGGGAACACTGAAGCTTTCTTT.

This clone is a singleton in its sample. CDR3 in DNA: TGTGCCAGCTCCCCCCTTCCGAGGGGCACTGAAGCTTTCTTT. Protein: CASSPLPRGTEAFF. V is TRBV18 and J is TRBJ1-1, with D tentatively TRBD1 (5 bases). Germline V gene lookup returns CDR1 KGHSH and CDR2 LQKENI. The CDR3 spans 14 residues. The V end was cut by 6 bases, the J end by 4 bases, with 15 bases between.

The chain employs TRBV28 and TRBJ1-5; D call uncertain. Germline V gene sequence: CDR1 MDHEN, CDR2 SYDVKM. The CDR3 consists of 14 residues. Deletions cut 2 bases from V and 5 bases from J, with 10 bases between. The chain's CDR3 is CASSLGSGYQPQHF. The CDR3, as DNA: TGTGCCAGCAGTTTAGGGTCCGGGTATCAGCCCCAGCATTTT.